Here is one T cell receptor (beta chain) with its context. Its antigen remains unknown. These data are taken from a study of T cell clusters in autoimmune cytopenias. Each sample's input was roughly 230 ng genomic DNA, some 40,000 genome equivalents. Study-wide results and caveats: Clustering suggested that physiological T cell clusters were missing in primary autoimmune cytopenia patients.

Per the germline V gene, CDR1 is SGHKS and CDR2 is YYEKEE (reference sequence). The CDR3 consists of 15 residues. TRB was amplified by touch-down multiplex PCR, primer pools A and B combined. TCRdb re-called the multiplex PCR reads and catalogs CDR3 proteins one per entry, DNA excluded. The sample data list nearly 15,000 distinct CDR3 sequences. These same records also appear under a second study, on T cell repertoires in aging, cancer and after chemotherapy.

This clonotype was sampled from a human donor in good health. Sequencing used peripheral blood. V usage is TRBV5-5 and J usage is TRBJ2-2. CDR3 protein: CASSLGPVIAGELFF.